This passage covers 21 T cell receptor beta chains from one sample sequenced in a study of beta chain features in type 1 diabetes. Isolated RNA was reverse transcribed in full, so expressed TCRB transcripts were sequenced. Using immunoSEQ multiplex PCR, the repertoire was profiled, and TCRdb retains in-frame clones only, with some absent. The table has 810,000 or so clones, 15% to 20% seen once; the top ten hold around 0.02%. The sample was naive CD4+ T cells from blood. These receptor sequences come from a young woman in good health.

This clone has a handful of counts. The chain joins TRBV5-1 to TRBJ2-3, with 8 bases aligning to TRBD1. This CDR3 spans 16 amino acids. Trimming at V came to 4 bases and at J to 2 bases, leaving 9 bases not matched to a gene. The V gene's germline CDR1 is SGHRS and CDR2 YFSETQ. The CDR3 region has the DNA TGCGCCAGCAGCCGCCGACAGGGGCCTAACACAGATACGCAGTATTTT. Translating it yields CASSRRQGPNTDTQYF.

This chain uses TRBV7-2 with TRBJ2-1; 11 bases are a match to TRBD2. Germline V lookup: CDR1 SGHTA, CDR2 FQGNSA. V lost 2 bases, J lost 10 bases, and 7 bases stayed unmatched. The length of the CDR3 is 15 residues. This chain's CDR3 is CASSLSLAGAGEQFF. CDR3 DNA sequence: TGTGCCAGCAGCTTATCACTAGCGGGAGCAGGCGAGCAGTTCTTC.

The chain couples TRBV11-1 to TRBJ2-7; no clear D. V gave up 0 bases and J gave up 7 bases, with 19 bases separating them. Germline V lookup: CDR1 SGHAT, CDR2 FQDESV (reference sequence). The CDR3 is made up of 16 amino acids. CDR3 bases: TGTGCCAGCAGCTTAGCGTTTGGGGTTTCGTCGCGGGAGCAGTACTTC. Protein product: CASSLAFGVSSREQYF. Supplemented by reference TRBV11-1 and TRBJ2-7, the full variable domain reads EAEVAQSPRYKITEKSQAVAFWCDPISGHATLYWYRQILGQGPELLVQFQDESVVDDSQLPKDRFSAERLKGVDSTLKIQPAELGDSAMYLCASSLAFGVSSREQYFGPGTRLTVT.

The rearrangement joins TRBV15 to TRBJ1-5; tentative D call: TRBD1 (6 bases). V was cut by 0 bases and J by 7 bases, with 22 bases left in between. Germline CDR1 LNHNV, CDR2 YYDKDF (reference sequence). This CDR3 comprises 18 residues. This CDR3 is CATSRDLSGGGEDQPQHF. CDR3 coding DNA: TGTGCCACCAGCAGAGACCTCTCAGGAGGGGGGGAAGACCAGCCCCAGCATTTT. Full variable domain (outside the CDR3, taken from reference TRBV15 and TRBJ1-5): DAMVIQNPRYQVTQFGKPVTLSCSQTLNHNVMYWYQQKSSQAPKLLFHYYDKDFNNEADTPDNFQSRRPNTSFCFLDIRSPGLGDTAMYLCATSRDLSGGGEDQPQHFGDGTRLSIL.

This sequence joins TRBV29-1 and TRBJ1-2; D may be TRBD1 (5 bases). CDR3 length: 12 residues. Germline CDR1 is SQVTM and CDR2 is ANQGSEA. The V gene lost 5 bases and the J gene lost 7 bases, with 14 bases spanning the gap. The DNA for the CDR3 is TGCAGCGTTAATATTCCGCAGGGTGGCTACACCTTC. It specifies CSVNIPQGGYTF.

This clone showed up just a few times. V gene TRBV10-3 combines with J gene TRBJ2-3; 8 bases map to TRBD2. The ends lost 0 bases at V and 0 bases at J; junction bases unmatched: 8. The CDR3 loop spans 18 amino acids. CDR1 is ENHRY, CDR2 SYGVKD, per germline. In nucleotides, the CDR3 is TGTGCCATCAGTGAGTCTCCGGGACTAGGGATGAGCACAGATACGCAGTATTTT. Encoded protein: CAISESPGLGMSTDTQYF.

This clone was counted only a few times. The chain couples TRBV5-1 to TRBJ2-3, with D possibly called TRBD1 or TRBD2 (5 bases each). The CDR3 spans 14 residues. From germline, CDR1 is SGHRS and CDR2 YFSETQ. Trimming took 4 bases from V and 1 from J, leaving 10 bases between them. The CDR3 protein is CASSQGRRTDTQYF. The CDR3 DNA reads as TGCGCCAGCAGCCAGGGACGCCGCACAGATACGCAGTATTTT.

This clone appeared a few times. The CDR3 nucleotides are TGTGCCAGCAGTTCCCACCCCGTTGGCTACACCTTC. Translating it yields CASSSHPVGYTF. This rearrangement joins TRBV28 to TRBJ1-2; unclear D gene. V was trimmed by 4 bases and J by 7 bases, leaving 10 bases between them. The CDR3 covers 12 residues. CDR1 MDHEN and CDR2 SYDVKM come from the germline V gene.

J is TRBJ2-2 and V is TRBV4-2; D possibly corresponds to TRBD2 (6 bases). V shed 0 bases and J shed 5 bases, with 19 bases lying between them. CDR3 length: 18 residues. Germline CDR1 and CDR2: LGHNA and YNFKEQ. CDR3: CASSQDLVTGASTGELFF. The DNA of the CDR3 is TGTGCCAGCAGCCAAGATTTGGTAACGGGAGCCAGTACCGGGGAGCTGTTTTTT.

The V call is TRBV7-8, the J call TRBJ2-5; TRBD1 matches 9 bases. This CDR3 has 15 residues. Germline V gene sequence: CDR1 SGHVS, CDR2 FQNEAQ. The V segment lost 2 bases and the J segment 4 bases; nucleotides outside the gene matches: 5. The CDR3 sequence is CASSLSGTGRETQYF. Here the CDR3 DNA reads TGTGCCAGCAGCTTATCCGGGACAGGGCGAGAGACCCAGTACTTC.

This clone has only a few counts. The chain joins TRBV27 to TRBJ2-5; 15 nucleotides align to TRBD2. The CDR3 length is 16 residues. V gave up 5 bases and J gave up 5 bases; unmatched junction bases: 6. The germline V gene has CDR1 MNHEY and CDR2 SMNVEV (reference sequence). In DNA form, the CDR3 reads TGTGCCAGCAGTATCCGAGGGACTAGCGGGAGGGAGACCCAGTACTTC. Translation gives CASSIRGTSGRETQYF.

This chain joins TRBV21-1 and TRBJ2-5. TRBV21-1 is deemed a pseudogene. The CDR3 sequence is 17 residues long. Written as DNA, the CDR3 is TGTGCCAGCAGCAAGGTTCCTGGGGGGCAGACACAAGAGACCCAGTACTTC. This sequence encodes CASSKVPGGQTQETQYF.

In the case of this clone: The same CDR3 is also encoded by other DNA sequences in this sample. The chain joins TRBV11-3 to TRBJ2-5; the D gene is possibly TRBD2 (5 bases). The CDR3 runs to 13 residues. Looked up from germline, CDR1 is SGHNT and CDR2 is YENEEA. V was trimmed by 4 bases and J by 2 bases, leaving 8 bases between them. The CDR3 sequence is CASSSSGQETQYF. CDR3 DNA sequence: TGTGCCAGCAGCTCGAGCGGACAAGAGACCCAGTACTTC.

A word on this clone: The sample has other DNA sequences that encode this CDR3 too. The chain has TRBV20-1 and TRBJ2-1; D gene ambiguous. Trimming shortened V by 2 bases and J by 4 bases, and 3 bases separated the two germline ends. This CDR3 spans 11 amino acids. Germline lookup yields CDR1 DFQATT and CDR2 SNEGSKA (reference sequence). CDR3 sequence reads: CSARTYNEQFF. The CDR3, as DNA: TGCAGTGCTAGAACTTACAATGAGCAGTTCTTC.

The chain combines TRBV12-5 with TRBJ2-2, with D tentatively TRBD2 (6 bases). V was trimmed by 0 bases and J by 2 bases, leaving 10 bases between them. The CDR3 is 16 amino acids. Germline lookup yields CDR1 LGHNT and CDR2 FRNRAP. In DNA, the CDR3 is TGTGCTAGTGGTTTGGTACTGGGGGGAAACACCGGGGAGCTGTTTTTT. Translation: CASGLVLGGNTGELFF.

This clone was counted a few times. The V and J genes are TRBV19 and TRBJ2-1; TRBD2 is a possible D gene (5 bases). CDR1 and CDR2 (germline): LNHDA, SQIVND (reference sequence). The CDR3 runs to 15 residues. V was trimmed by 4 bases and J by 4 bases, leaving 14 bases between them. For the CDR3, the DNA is TGTGCCAGTAGTAACCGTGCGAGGGTATACAATGAGCAGTTCTTC. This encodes CASSNRARVYNEQFF. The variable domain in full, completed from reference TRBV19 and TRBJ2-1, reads DGGITQSPKYLFRKEGQNVTLSCEQNLNHDAMYWYRQDPGQGLRLIYYSQIVNDFQKGDIAEGYSVSREKKESFPLTVTSAQKNPTAFYLCASSNRARVYNEQFFGPGTRLTVL.

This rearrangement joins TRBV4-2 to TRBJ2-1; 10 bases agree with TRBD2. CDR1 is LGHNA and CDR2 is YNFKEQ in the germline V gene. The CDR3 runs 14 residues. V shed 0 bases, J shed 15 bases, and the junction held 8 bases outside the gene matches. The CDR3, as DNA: TGTGCCAGCAGCCAAGAAGCTAGCGGGAGTCTGTTGTTCTTC. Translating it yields CASSQEASGSLLFF.

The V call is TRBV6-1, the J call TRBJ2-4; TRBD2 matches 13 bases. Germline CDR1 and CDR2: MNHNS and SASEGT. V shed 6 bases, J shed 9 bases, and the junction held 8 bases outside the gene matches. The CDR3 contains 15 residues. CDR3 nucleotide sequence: TGTGCCAGCAGACGGACTAGCGGGAGAGAGGGCATTCAGTACTTC. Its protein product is CASRRTSGREGIQYF.

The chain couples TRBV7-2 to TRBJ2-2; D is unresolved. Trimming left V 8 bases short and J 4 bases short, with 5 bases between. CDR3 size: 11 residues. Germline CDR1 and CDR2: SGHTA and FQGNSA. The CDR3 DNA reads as TGTGCCAGCTCTGGCACCGGGGAGCTGTTTTTT. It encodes CASSGTGELFF.

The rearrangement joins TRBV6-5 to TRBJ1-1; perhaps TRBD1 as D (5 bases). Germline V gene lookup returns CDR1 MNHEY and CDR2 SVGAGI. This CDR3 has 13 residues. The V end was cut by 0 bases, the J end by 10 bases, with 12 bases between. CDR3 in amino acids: CASSYSIVGRAFF. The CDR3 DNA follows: TGTGCCAGCAGTTACTCGATAGTGGGACGAGCTTTCTTT.

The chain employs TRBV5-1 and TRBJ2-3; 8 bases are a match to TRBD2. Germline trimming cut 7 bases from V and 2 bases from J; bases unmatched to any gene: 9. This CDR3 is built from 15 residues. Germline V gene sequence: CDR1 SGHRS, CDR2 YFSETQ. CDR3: CASGVLAVPTDTQYF. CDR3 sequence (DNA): TGCGCCAGCGGAGTACTAGCGGTACCCACAGATACGCAGTATTTT.